This note documents a single TCR beta chain sequence. Its antigen is not known. The sample belongs to a study of a mutant IDH1 vaccine in newly diagnosed glioma. Study-level information: Patients were started on vaccination 4-6 weeks after radiotherapy alone, or with temozolomide cycles. Beforehand, treatment had been radiotherapy, temozolomide, or both; the majority received both.

The CDR3 totals 13 residues. Per the germline V gene, CDR1 is MNHEY and CDR2 is SMNVEV (reference sequence). Trimming pared 5 bases from V and 5 bases from J, leaving 10 bases between. Time point specified: week 5, during vaccination. Alongside topical imiquimod, each dose of vaccine comprised 300 ug of mutant IDH1 20-mer peptide. Using immunoSEQ multiplex PCR, the repertoire was profiled, and TCRdb retains in-frame clones only, with some absent. The sample yields about 33,000 clones, approximately 83% seen once. This TCR was sampled from a man younger than 45 with glioma. The chain carries TRBV27 and TRBJ1-5, with unresolved D. The input for sequencing was PBMCs, taken from a glioma patient whose treatment included an IDH1 peptide vaccine. The CDR3 loop reads CASSQLRYQPQHF. The DNA of the CDR3 is TGTGCCAGCAGTCAGTTGAGGTATCAGCCCCAGCATTTT.